The 5 T cell receptor beta chains given below trace back to one sample, sequenced in a study of regulatory T cells in long-lasting Graves disease. HTBI primers from iRepertoire and Arm-PCR of CDR3 regions yielded the TCR beta libraries. TCRdb fed the multiplex PCR reads into MiXCR, producing one record per CDR3 protein. Among 400,000 to 500,000 distinct CDR3 sequences, 12% to 15% were seen once, and the ten largest hold around a sixth. Time point: newly diagnosed GD, antithyroid drugs for less than 3 months. RNA isolated from PBMCs was used to make the TCR library. In addition, the sample was reused for a study of T cells in Graves' hyperthyroidism and ophthalmopathy.

The input for sequencing was peripheral blood mononuclear cells (PBMCs), taken at new diagnosis, from a patient treated with antithyroid drugs. These receptors were obtained from a woman in her 50s with Graves disease.

There are many counts of this clonotype. J is TRBJ2-5 and V is TRBV20-1; 7 bases are shared with TRBD1. With 3 bases clipped from V and 4 bases from J, the junction kept 8 bases outside the gene matches. The CDR3 length is 14 residues. Germline V gene data show CDR1 as DFQATT and CDR2 as SNEGSKA (reference sequence). As DNA, the CDR3 is TGCAGTGCTAGGACAGGGATGGCGGGAGAGACCCAGTACTTC. It encodes CSARTGMAGETQYF.

The chain employs TRBV28 and TRBJ1-5, with 7 bases fitting TRBD1. The junction had 5 bases not matched to a gene; V was cut back by 3 bases and J by 6 bases. Germline lookup yields CDR1 MDHEN and CDR2 SYDVKM. The CDR3 is 14 residues long. For the CDR3, the DNA is TGTGCCAGCAGTTTTAGGGGGCGCGTTCAGCCCCAGCATTTT. The encoded protein is CASSFRGRVQPQHF. Full variable domain (rest looked up from reference TRBV28 and TRBJ1-5): DVKVTQSSRYLVKRTGEKVFLECVQDMDHENMFWYRQDPGLGLRLIYFSYDVKMKEKGDIPEGYSVSREKKERFSLILESASTNQTSMYLCASSFRGRVQPQHFGDGTRLSIL.

This clonotype came up many times. The V gene is TRBV27, the J gene TRBJ1-1; possibly TRBD1 for D (5 bases). Per the germline V gene, CDR1 is MNHEY and CDR2 is SMNVEV (reference sequence). The CDR3 is made up of 18 amino acids. Trimming removed 6 bases at V and 0 bases at J, with 23 bases between. The CDR3 protein is CASSPMWAKRGMNTEAFF. The CDR3 DNA reads TGTGCCAGCAGCCCAATGTGGGCAAAACGGGGCATGAACACTGAAGCTTTCTTT.

A few counts support this clonotype. The V call is TRBV9, the J call TRBJ2-3; no reliable D call. Per the germline V gene, CDR1 is SGDLS and CDR2 is YYNGEE. CDR3 length equals 16 residues. Deletions cut 0 bases from V and 0 bases from J, with 11 bases between. The CDR3 spells CASSVVQTASTDTQYF. DNA of the CDR3: TGTGCCAGCAGCGTAGTACAGACGGCGAGCACAGATACGCAGTATTTT.

This clonotype was counted between two and nine times. The CDR3, as DNA: TGCGCCAGCAGCACTGAAGGACAGGTGTCCTACGAGCAGTACTTC. The encoded protein is CASSTEGQVSYEQYF. The chain uses TRBV5-1 and TRBJ2-7; 7 bases match TRBD1. Germline CDR1 is SGHRS and CDR2 is YFSETQ. The CDR3 is 15 amino acids. J was trimmed by 1 base and V by 4 bases; bases with no gene match: 8.